The 17 T cell receptor beta chains below all came from one sample that was sequenced in a study of control samples from healthy donors and cancer patients. The table came from immunoSEQ multiplex PCR; TCRdb's copy has only in-frame clones and leaves some out. The sample lists over 100,000 clones, approximately 90% occurring once. Sequenced: blood. Receptor source: a human donor in good health. The donor label of this sample is uncertain.

The genes are TRBV2 and TRBJ2-3; D is uncertain. Trimming stripped 4 bases from V and 3 bases from J, with 11 bases between. In germline, CDR1 is SNHLY, CDR2 FYNNEI. There are 14 residues in the CDR3. The CDR3 here is CASSVLVQTDTQYF. The CDR3 DNA reads as TGTGCCAGCAGTGTGCTAGTTCAAACAGATACGCAGTATTTT.

The CDR3 protein is CATSDLNNEQFF. The CDR3 bases are TGTGCCACCAGTGACCTTAACAATGAGCAGTTCTTC. This chain links TRBV24-1 with TRBJ2-1; D not resolved. This CDR3 has 12 residues. The germline CDR1 and CDR2 sequences are KGHDR and SFDVKD. Trimming removed 4 bases at V and 5 bases at J, with 5 bases between.

The gene calls are TRBV3-1 (or the pseudogene TRBV3-2) and TRBJ2-1; D is unclear. Germline lookup yields CDR1 LGHDT and CDR2 YNNKEL (reference sequence). V was trimmed by 1 base and J by 3 bases, leaving 19 bases between them. This CDR3 has 18 amino acids. The CDR3 reads CASSQGGRRTPHYNEQFF. The CDR3 DNA reads as TGTGCCAGCAGCCAAGGGGGTCGGCGAACTCCCCACTACAATGAGCAGTTCTTC.

The chain links TRBV10-3 to TRBJ2-5, with D possibly being TRBD1 (6 bases). V dropped 6 bases and J dropped 2 bases, with 10 bases sitting between them. This CDR3 is built from 13 residues. Germline CDR1 and CDR2: ENHRY and SYGVKD. CDR3: CAIRKGQQETQYF. The DNA for the CDR3 is TGTGCCATCAGAAAGGGACAACAAGAGACCCAGTACTTC.

The chain joins TRBV10-2 to TRBJ1-5; TRBD1 is a possible D gene (6 bases). The V and J ends lost 6 bases and 4 bases respectively, with 16 bases between them. The germline V gene has CDR1 WSHSY and CDR2 SAAADI. This CDR3 spans 15 amino acids. DNA for the CDR3: TGCGCCAGCAGCGTCCGGGACACGAGGAATCAGCCCCAGCATTTT. This gives the protein CASSVRDTRNQPQHF.

V usage is TRBV3-1 (or the pseudogene TRBV3-2) and J usage is TRBJ2-1, with TRBD2 matching 10 bases. Germline trimming cut 0 bases from V and 2 bases from J; bases unmatched to any gene: 4. The CDR3 extends over 17 amino acids. CDR1 LGHDT and CDR2 YNNKEL come from the germline V gene (reference sequence). In DNA, the CDR3 is TGTGCCAGCAGCCAAGATCGGCTAGCGGGGGCCTACAATGAGCAGTTCTTC. Encoded protein: CASSQDRLAGAYNEQFF.

The genes are TRBV2 and TRBJ2-7; 9 bases map to TRBD1. CDR3 length: 15 residues. CDR1 and CDR2 (germline): SNHLY, FYNNEI. V gave up 6 bases and J gave up 7 bases; unmatched junction bases: 13. The CDR3 bases are TGTGCCAGCAGCCCTGGGGGGACAGGGTTCAATGAGCAGTACTTC. This encodes CASSPGGTGFNEQYF. Drawing the rest from reference TRBV2 and TRBJ2-7, the complete variable domain is EPEVTQTPSHQVTQMGQEVILRCVPISNHLYFYWYRQILGQKVEFLVSFYNNEISEKSEIFDDQFSVERPDGSNFTLKIRSTKLEDSAMYFCASSPGGTGFNEQYFGPGTRLTVT.

This clone is a singleton in its sample. V usage is TRBV28 and J usage is TRBJ2-7, with a weak D call TRBD2 (6 bases). The germline V gene encodes CDR1 MDHEN and CDR2 SYDVKM. The CDR3 length is 14 residues. V lost 5 bases and J lost 4, with 15 bases in between. The CDR3 is CASSPGLGKYEQYF. The CDR3 nucleotides are TGTGCCAGCAGTCCGGGACTGGGGAAGTACGAGCAGTACTTC.

V gene TRBV7-2 combines with J gene TRBJ2-5; D gene uncertain. The CDR3 extends over 14 amino acids. Trimming left V 3 bases short and J 5 bases short, with 13 bases between. Germline V CDR1 and CDR2: SGHTA, FQGNSA. The CDR3 loop is CASSFRSPGETQYF. Written as DNA, the CDR3 is TGTGCCAGCAGCTTCAGGTCGCCCGGGGAGACCCAGTACTTC.

The gene calls are TRBV6-2 or TRBV6-3 and TRBJ1-2; TRBD1 aligns across 7 bases. CDR1 is MNHEY, CDR2 SVGEGT, per germline. The CDR3 sequence is 15 residues long. Losses at the gene ends were 4 bases for V and 4 bases for J; bases not matched to a gene: 9. CDR3 nucleotide sequence: TGTGCCAGCAGTTCACCGACAGGGATTGTCTATGGCTACACCTTC. This codes for CASSSPTGIVYGYTF.

The chain uses TRBV5-6 and TRBJ1-1; the D is unclear. Germline loops: CDR1 SGHDT, CDR2 YYEEEE. CDR3 length: 12 amino acids. V was cut by 0 bases and J by 6 bases, with 6 bases left in between. The CDR3 protein is CASSLGEAEAFF. In DNA form, the CDR3 reads TGTGCCAGCAGCTTGGGAGAAGCTGAAGCTTTCTTT.

CDR3 coding DNA: TGTGCCAGCAGCTTAGCGTATCGTAATTCACCCCTCCACTTT. Translating gives CASSLAYRNSPLHF. J is TRBJ1-6 and V is TRBV7-2; D is undetermined. Germline V gene lookup returns CDR1 SGHTA and CDR2 FQGNSA. This CDR3 is 14 amino acids long. The V and J ends lost 0 bases and 6 bases respectively, with 6 bases between them.

V and J are TRBV28 and TRBJ1-3, with D perhaps TRBD1 (5 bases). With 3 bases removed from V and 3 bases from J, the gap between germline ends came to 12 bases. In germline, CDR1 is MDHEN, CDR2 SYDVKM. The CDR3 has 15 amino acids. CDR3 loop: CASSLGDRRGNTIYF. In DNA, the CDR3 is TGTGCCAGCAGTTTGGGGGACCGGCGTGGAAACACCATATATTTT. Variable domain in full (rest from reference TRBV28 and TRBJ1-3): DVKVTQSSRYLVKRTGEKVFLECVQDMDHENMFWYRQDPGLGLRLIYFSYDVKMKEKGDIPEGYSVSREKKERFSLILESASTNQTSMYLCASSLGDRRGNTIYFGEGSWLTVV.

The chain is built from TRBV14 and TRBJ1-5; D is unclear. Germline loops: CDR1 SGHDN, CDR2 FVKESK. The CDR3 length is 13 residues. Trimming pared 4 bases from V and 5 bases from J, leaving 9 bases between. CDR3 amino acids: CASSRNQDQPQHF. DNA of the CDR3: TGTGCCAGCAGCCGGAATCAGGATCAGCCCCAGCATTTT.

There are a few counts of this clone. V is TRBV6-4 and J is TRBJ1-1; D uncertain. The germline CDR1 and CDR2 sequences are MRHNA and SNTAGT. The CDR3 covers 13 residues. V lost 4 bases and J 1 base, leaving 7 bases between the germline ends. CDR3 bases: TGTGCCAGCAGTGGCGAAGAGAACACTGAAGCTTTCTTT. It codes for CASSGEENTEAFF.

The gene calls are TRBV20-1 and TRBJ1-2, with D perhaps TRBD1 (5 bases). In germline, CDR1 is DFQATT, CDR2 SNEGSKA (reference sequence). Trimming took off 3 bases at V and 0 bases at J, with 11 bases between the two ends. This CDR3 is built from 14 residues. CDR3 loop: CSASRTGANYGYTF. CDR3 bases: TGCAGTGCTAGTCGAACAGGAGCTAACTATGGCTACACCTTC.

V is TRBV6-5 and J is TRBJ2-1; TRBD2 is a possible D gene (5 bases). V lost 10 bases and J lost 8, with 18 bases in between. Germline V gene sequence: CDR1 MNHEY, CDR2 SVGAGI. The CDR3 contains 13 residues. The CDR3: CANREPPTDEQFF. The CDR3 nucleotides read TGTGCCAACCGGGAACCTCCCACGGATGAGCAGTTCTTC.